These 26 T cell receptor beta chains were sequenced from one sample in a study of regulatory T cells in long-lasting Graves disease. Time point noted: newly diagnosed GD, antithyroid drugs for less than 3 months. Isolated PBMC RNA provided the starting material for the TCR library. Relying on iRepertoire HTBI primers and Arm-PCR of CDR3 regions, the team built TCR beta libraries. TCRdb itself ran the multiplex PCR reads through MiXCR, one entry per CDR3 protein. Of some 560,000 distinct CDR3 sequences listed, approximately 16% are singletons. These same records also appear under a second study, on T cells in Graves' hyperthyroidism and ophthalmopathy.

Source: peripheral blood mononuclear cells (PBMCs), taken at new diagnosis, from a patient treated with antithyroid drugs. The receptors here all came from a woman aged 35-65 years with Graves disease.

This clonotype was seen a few times. The chain has TRBV29-1 and TRBJ1-3; D not resolved. Germline CDR1 SQVTM, CDR2 ANQGSEA. The CDR3 runs 15 residues. V lost 6 bases and J 0 bases, leaving 15 bases between the germline ends. The CDR3 is CSVSVWVNSGNTIYF. CDR3 nucleotides: TGCAGCGTCTCCGTTTGGGTAAACTCTGGAAACACCATATATTTT.

This chain uses TRBV4-1 with TRBJ2-5; the D gene is possibly TRBD1 (6 bases). This CDR3 is built from 13 residues. Trimming stripped 5 bases from V and 4 bases from J, with 11 bases between. CDR1 MGHRA and CDR2 YSYEKL come from the germline V gene. DNA of the CDR3: TGCGCCAGCAGCAAGGGGGTGGCAGAGACCCAGTACTTC. It translates to CASSKGVAETQYF.

The chain combines TRBV5-5 with TRBJ2-7, with TRBD2 matching over 9 bases. J gave up 2 bases and V 0 bases, and 3 bases lay outside the gene matches. The CDR3 totals 15 residues. Germline CDR1 reads SGHKS; CDR2 reads YYEKEE (reference sequence). Here the CDR3 reads CASSLVAGDPYEQYF. CDR3 in DNA: TGTGCCAGCAGCTTGGTAGCGGGGGATCCCTACGAGCAGTACTTC.

This clonotype was detected many times. The chain joins TRBV6-1 to TRBJ2-7; a possible D gene is TRBD2 (5 bases). V shed 7 bases and J shed 2 bases, with 12 bases lying between them. Per the germline V gene, CDR1 is MNHNS and CDR2 is SASEGT. The CDR3 covers 13 residues. The CDR3 DNA reads as TGTGCCAGCACTACGGGGAATACCTACGAGCAGTACTTC. Translating it yields CASTTGNTYEQYF.

In this sample, this clonotype turned up a few times. The chain couples TRBV29-1 to TRBJ2-2; D remains ambiguous. V was trimmed by 2 bases and J by 6 bases, leaving 7 bases between them. CDR3 size: 12 residues. The germline V gene has CDR1 SQVTM and CDR2 ANQGSEA. The CDR3 sequence: CSVEIRAGELFF. The CDR3 region has the DNA TGCAGCGTTGAAATCCGGGCCGGGGAGCTGTTTTTT.

The chain carries TRBV2 and TRBJ2-5, with 9 nucleotides matching TRBD1. Trimming at V came to 4 bases and at J to 5 bases, leaving 2 bases not matched to a gene. Germline V lookup: CDR1 SNHLY, CDR2 FYNNEI. The CDR3 length is 13 residues. CDR3 amino acids: CASSVGTGETQYF. CDR3 DNA sequence: TGTGCCAGCAGTGTCGGGACAGGGGAGACCCAGTACTTC.

The chain joins TRBV7-3 to TRBJ2-2; the D gene is possibly TRBD1 (5 bases). Trimming shortened V by 10 bases and J by 0 bases, and 12 bases separated the two germline ends. The CDR3 extends over 14 amino acids. CDR1 and CDR2 from the germline V gene are SGHTA and FQGTGA. CDR3 sequence: CATTGPANTGELFF. The CDR3 nucleotides are TGTGCCACTACAGGACCCGCGAACACCGGGGAGCTGTTTTTT.

The V gene is TRBV29-1, the J gene TRBJ2-7; a weak D match, TRBD1 (9 bases). CDR3 size: 16 residues. V was trimmed by 1 base and J by 12 bases, leaving 28 bases between them. CDR1 is SQVTM and CDR2 is ANQGSEA in the germline V gene. This CDR3 reads CSVEVQTGGLAGTMYF. The CDR3 DNA sequence: TGCAGCGTTGAAGTTCAAACAGGGGGCCTAGCGGGTACCATGTACTTC.

This clonotype was observed many times. The chain links TRBV2 to TRBJ2-3; D is uncertain. There are 13 residues in the CDR3. Germline V gene sequence: CDR1 SNHLY, CDR2 FYNNEI. With 5 bases removed from V and 2 bases from J, the gap between germline ends came to 8 bases. CDR3 bases: TGTGCCAGCAGTATCTACCTCACAGATACGCAGTATTTT. It encodes CASSIYLTDTQYF. Full variable domain (remainder filled in from reference TRBV2 and TRBJ2-3): EPEVTQTPSHQVTQMGQEVILRCVPISNHLYFYWYRQILGQKVEFLVSFYNNEISEKSEIFDDQFSVERPDGSNFTLKIRSTKLEDSAMYFCASSIYLTDTQYFGPGTRLTVL.

Many counts were recorded for this clonotype. The chain carries TRBV3-1 and TRBJ1-1; D call uncertain. Trimming shortened V by 1 base and J by 10 bases, and 13 bases separated the two germline ends. Germline V lookup: CDR1 LGHDT, CDR2 YNNKEL (reference sequence). This CDR3 is built from 13 residues. CDR3 DNA sequence: TGTGCCAGCAGCCAAGTAAAGGGCGTCCCAGCTTTCTTT. Translating it yields CASSQVKGVPAFF.

This clonotype was seen only a few times. V usage is TRBV9 and J usage is TRBJ1-1; D unclear. V lost 0 bases and J 7 bases, leaving 10 bases between the germline ends. Germline V gene data show CDR1 as SGDLS and CDR2 as YYNGEE. The CDR3 contains 13 residues. CDR3 loop: CASSVDPQIEAFF. The CDR3 DNA reads TGTGCCAGCAGCGTAGATCCGCAGATTGAAGCTTTCTTT.

V and J are TRBV12-3 or TRBV12-4 and TRBJ1-5; the D gene is possibly TRBD1 (5 bases). Trimming left V 6 bases short and J 1 base short, with 13 bases between. The CDR3 length is 15 residues. CDR3 in DNA: TGTGCCAGCAGCTCAGGGATCGGGAGCAATCAGCCCCAGCATTTT. This codes for CASSSGIGSNQPQHF.

The table lists this clonotype with many counts. The V call is TRBV13, the J call TRBJ2-3; D gene uncertain. The CDR3 is made up of 15 amino acids. CDR1 and CDR2 from the germline V gene are PRHDT and FYEKMQ (reference sequence). V was pared by 5 bases and J by 0 bases, with 12 bases between. CDR3 coding DNA: TGTGCCAGCAGCCCCGAAGACGCTAGCACAGATACGCAGTATTTT. Translation: CASSPEDASTDTQYF.

A few counts support this clonotype. The rearrangement joins TRBV20-1 to TRBJ2-5; D remains unclear. V was cut by 2 bases and J by 1 base, with 2 bases left in between. CDR1 is DFQATT, CDR2 SNEGSKA, per germline (reference sequence). CDR3 size: 11 residues. The CDR3 DNA is TGCAGTGCTAGACCCCAAGAGACCCAGTACTTC. Encoded protein: CSARPQETQYF.

This clonotype was counted between two and nine times. The chain carries TRBV30 and TRBJ1-5; the D gene is possibly TRBD1 (6 bases). The CDR3 is 15 amino acids. V was pared by 0 bases and J by 4 bases, with 13 bases between. Germline CDR1 and CDR2: GTSNPN and SVGIG (reference sequence). CDR3 nucleotides: TGTGCCTGGAGTGTAGGGGCAGGGGTAAATCAGCCCCAGCATTTT. Amino acids: CAWSVGAGVNQPQHF.

This clonotype has ten or more counts. The chain links TRBV5-5 to TRBJ1-1; D might be TRBD1 (6 bases). V shed 2 bases and J shed 0 bases, with 11 bases lying between them. Germline V lookup: CDR1 SGHKS, CDR2 YYEKEE (reference sequence). The CDR3 runs to 15 residues. This CDR3 reads CASSFTGNLNTEAFF. The CDR3 DNA is TGTGCCAGCAGCTTTACAGGGAACCTGAACACTGAAGCTTTCTTT. The full variable domain, its missing parts supplied by reference TRBV5-5 and TRBJ1-1, is DAGVTQSPTHLIKTRGQQVTLRCSPISGHKSVSWYQQVLGQGPQFIFQYYEKEERGRGNFPDRFSARQFPNYSSELNVNALLLGDSALYLCASSFTGNLNTEAFFGQGTRLTVV.

The genes are TRBV7-3 and TRBJ1-2, with TRBD1 matching 11 bases. This CDR3 has 16 residues. Germline V lookup: CDR1 SGHTA, CDR2 FQGTGA. V trimming: 5 bases; J trimming: 3 bases; junction bases outside the gene matches: 8. The CDR3 loop reads CASSRTGGSLYYGYTF. CDR3 coding DNA: TGTGCCAGCAGCAGGACAGGGGGCTCGCTGTACTATGGCTACACCTTC.

This clonotype was seen more than once but under ten times. The chain couples TRBV7-3 to TRBJ2-3; 11 bases agree with TRBD1. This CDR3 has 16 amino acids. The J segment lost 5 bases and the V segment lost 5 bases, leaving 9 bases of the junction unmatched. Germline V gives CDR1 SGHTA, CDR2 FQGTGA. This CDR3 is CASSLIGTGGGDTQYF. The CDR3 coding sequence is TGTGCCAGCAGCCTAATCGGGACAGGGGGAGGAGATACGCAGTATTTT.

There are many counts of this clonotype. The chain joins TRBV3-1 to TRBJ1-1; 7 bases match TRBD1. The CDR3 covers 15 residues. CDR1 is LGHDT, CDR2 YNNKEL, per germline (reference sequence). Trimming removed 3 bases from V and 3 bases from J; junction bases left unmatched: 7. The CDR3 DNA is TGTGCCAGCAGCCAGGGACAGATACTAGACACTGAAGCTTTCTTT. Translating it yields CASSQGQILDTEAFF. Based on the CDR3 plus reference TRBV3-1 and TRBJ1-1, the full variable domain is DTAVSQTPKYLVTQMGNDKSIKCEQNLGHDTMYWYKQDSKKFLKIMFSYNNKELIINETVPNRFSPKSPDKAHLNLHINSLELGDSAVYFCASSQGQILDTEAFFGQGTRLTVV.

The chain recombines TRBV9 with TRBJ2-2, with D tentatively TRBD1 (5 bases). Looked up from germline, CDR1 is SGDLS and CDR2 is YYNGEE. V was shortened by 0 bases and J by 6 bases, with 15 bases between the two germline ends. CDR3 length equals 16 residues. The CDR3 nucleotides read TGTGCCAGCAGCGTAGCGGTTGGGGCGCGATCCGGGGAGCTGTTTTTT. This codes for CASSVAVGARSGELFF.

This clonotype was recorded at least ten times. DNA for the CDR3: TGTGCCTGGAGTATAACAGGGGAGGGCAATCAGCCCCAGCATTTT. The encoded protein is CAWSITGEGNQPQHF. V and J are TRBV30 and TRBJ1-5; 7 bases map to TRBD1. The CDR3 sequence is 15 residues long. V trimming: 2 bases; J trimming: 2 bases; junction bases outside the gene matches: 6. Germline CDR1 is GTSNPN and CDR2 is SVGIG (reference sequence).

There are a few counts of this clonotype. The chain recombines TRBV6-2 or TRBV6-3 with TRBJ1-5; maybe TRBD1 (5 bases). V was cut by 4 bases and J by 6 bases, with 10 bases left in between. This CDR3 is built from 13 residues. Germline CDR1 is MNHEY and CDR2 is SVGEGT. In DNA, the CDR3 is TGTGCCAGCAGTTGGGGGGTTGGTCAGCCCCAGCATTTT. It encodes CASSWGVGQPQHF.

The chain is built from TRBV5-1 and TRBJ2-3; D unresolved. Germline V gene data show CDR1 as SGHRS and CDR2 as YFSETQ. The CDR3 is 13 amino acids. V was trimmed by 0 bases and J by 6 bases, leaving 8 bases between them. The CDR3 loop is CASSLGSHDTQYF. As DNA, the CDR3 is TGCGCCAGCAGCTTGGGGTCTCACGATACGCAGTATTTT.

This clonotype was found many times. The genes are TRBV10-3 and TRBJ2-3, with D hard to call. The CDR3 is 13 amino acids. Trimming removed 1 base from V and 6 bases from J, with 8 bases in between. Germline values: CDR1 ENHRY, CDR2 SYGVKD. As DNA, the CDR3 is TGTGCCATCAGTGAGTTTCCATCGGATACGCAGTATTTT. It translates to CAISEFPSDTQYF.

This chain links TRBV6-1 with TRBJ2-2; D ambiguous. The CDR3 spans 12 residues. Germline CDR1 and CDR2: MNHNS and SASEGT. V lost 6 bases, J lost 1 base, and 3 bases lay in between. The CDR3 is CASRKNTGELFF. Written as DNA, the CDR3 is TGTGCCAGCAGGAAGAACACCGGGGAGCTGTTTTTT.

This clonotype has only a few counts. This is likely an artifact of a read error, given a far larger clone one base away. The CDR3 nucleotides read TGCGCCAGCAGCAAGGTAGCGGGGGGGCCACGGGATGAGCAGTACTTC. Translating gives CASSKVAGGPRDEQYF. The rearrangement uses TRBV5-1 and TRBJ2-5, with 11 bases that match TRBD2. The germline V gene encodes CDR1 SGHRS and CDR2 YFSETQ. The CDR3 has 16 residues. Germline trimming cut 4 bases from V and 11 bases from J; bases unmatched to any gene: 16.